This T cell receptor (beta chain) was observed in a study of CD8+CD57+ T cells in acquired aplastic anemia. This clonotype was counted only a few times. Its antigen is not known. Patients chosen for sequencing had CD8+CD57+ cells that had expanded, as shown by flow cytometry. Patients had received no therapy at the time of blood sampling. Germline V gene sequence: CDR1 SGDLS, CDR2 YYNGEE. The trim removed 0 bases at V and 2 bases at J, leaving 4 bases unmatched. CDR3 length equals 16 residues. Genomic DNA constituted the template upon which TCR beta VDJ and CDR3 profiling was performed. TCRdb re-called the reads through MiXCR, storing one row per CDR3 protein. The repertoire consists of 150,000 to 200,000 distinct CDR3 sequences, with about half occurring once and the leading ten covering 3.2%. Study results and limitations: Some 30 was the count of CD8+ CDR3 sequences that patients shared with controls.

Sequencing used sorted CD4+, CD8+, or CD8+CD57+ T cells (not recorded which) from PBMCs. The receptor was derived from a human donor with aplastic anemia. The rearrangement uses TRBV9 and TRBJ2-3, with TRBD2 matching over 9 bases. CDR3 bases: TGTGCCAGCAGCGTAGCCGGGACTAGCAACACAGATACGCAGTATTTT. Encoded protein: CASSVAGTSNTDTQYF.